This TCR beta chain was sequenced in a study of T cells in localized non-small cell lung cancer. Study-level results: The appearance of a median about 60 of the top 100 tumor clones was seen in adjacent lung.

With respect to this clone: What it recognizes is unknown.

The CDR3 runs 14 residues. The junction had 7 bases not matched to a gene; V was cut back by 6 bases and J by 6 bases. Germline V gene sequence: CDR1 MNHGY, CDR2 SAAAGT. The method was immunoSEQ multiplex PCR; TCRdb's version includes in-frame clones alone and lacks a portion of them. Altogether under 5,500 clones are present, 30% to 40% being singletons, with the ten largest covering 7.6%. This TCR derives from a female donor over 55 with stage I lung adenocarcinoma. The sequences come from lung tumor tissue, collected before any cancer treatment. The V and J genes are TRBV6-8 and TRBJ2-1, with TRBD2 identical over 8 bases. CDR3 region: CASRTGTRSNEQFF. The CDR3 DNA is TGTGCCAGCAGAACCGGGACTAGGAGCAATGAGCAGTTCTTC.